This T cell receptor beta chain is from a study of vaccination effects on CD4 cells after COVID-19. Study observations and caveats: Few convalescent patients were studied, and early post-infection samples were lacking.

Sequencing used immunoSEQ multiplex PCR; TCRdb keeps in-frame clones, though not all of them. Here the sample spans over 20,000 clones, 70% to 80% being singletons. The CDR3 covers 14 residues. The V segment lost 3 bases and the J segment 3 bases; nucleotides outside the gene matches: 4. The germline V gene encodes CDR1 MGHRA and CDR2 YSYEKL. Peptide-pool stimulation followed by sequencing identified expanded antigen-specific CD4+ clonotypes in the ViraFEST assay. Upon completion of around 9 days in culture, CD4+ T cells were isolated. Between March and December 2020, the person had a SARS-CoV-2 infection that PCR confirmed. On this clone itself: The antigen is unknown.

The input for sequencing was CD4+ T cells from PBMCs cultured with a peptide pool, taken before COVID-19 vaccination. This chain connects TRBV4-1 to TRBJ2-5, with 7 bases matching TRBD1. This TCR derives from a human donor who had a prior SARS-CoV-2 infection. In DNA form, the CDR3 reads TGCGCCAGCAGCCACCCGGACAGGAAAGAGACCCAGTACTTC. Amino acid sequence: CASSHPDRKETQYF.